This T cell receptor (beta chain) stems from a study of regulatory T cells in long-lasting Graves disease. Building the TCR beta libraries relied on iRepertoire HTBI primers, and CDR3 regions underwent Arm-PCR. TCRdb passed the multiplex PCR reads through MiXCR, listing each CDR3 protein once. This sample carries about 530,000 distinct CDR3 sequences, about 16% of them seen once, and the ten largest clones take 20% to 25%. This clonotype has only a few counts. Its specificity is unknown. Regarding the study as a whole: There were preferences for TRBV28, TRBJ1-2 and TRBJ2-5 in persistent disease.

The time point: newly diagnosed GD, antithyroid drugs for less than 3 months. The TCR library was made from RNA that had been extracted from PBMCs in TRIzol. CDR1 SEHNR and CDR2 FQNEAQ come from the germline V gene (reference sequence). V was trimmed by 5 bases and J by 9 bases, leaving 12 bases between them. The CDR3 is 12 residues long. This sample was shared with a second study, whose subject was T cells in Graves' hyperthyroidism and ophthalmopathy.

The input for sequencing was peripheral blood mononuclear cells (PBMCs), taken at new diagnosis, from a patient treated with antithyroid drugs. The chain links TRBV7-9 to TRBJ2-3; TRBD2 might be the D (6 bases). This sequence was found in a woman aged 35-60 years with Graves disease. The CDR3 bases are TGTGCCAGCAGCCCGGGGGAAAACACGCAGTATTTT. Amino acids: CASSPGENTQYF.